These 32 T cell receptor beta chains were sequenced from one sample in a study of CD8 T cell repertoires and HIV-1 epitope variants (dated by TCRdb to about 2020). The method was the immunoSEQ multiplex PCR assay. This is the immuneACCESS table as TCRdb keeps it, with only in-frame sequences that have V and J called. A part of the clones is gone; compared with another copy, unresolved V genes explain less than half, and the rest is unexplained. The sample table records roughly 5,400 clones; less than 70% of these occur just once. 35% to 45% of the sample lies in the top ten. Their target antigens are unknown. The specimen sequenced was cultured CD8+ T cells derived from PBMCs. The source is a male donor with HIV.

The J gene is TRBJ2-1, the V gene TRBV7-2, with D perhaps assigned TRBD1 or TRBD2 (7 bases each). Looked up from germline, CDR1 is SGHTA and CDR2 is FQGNSA. Trimming removed 7 bases from V and 7 bases from J, with 11 bases in between. The CDR3 has 12 residues. The CDR3 DNA reads TGTGCCAGCACCCAGGGGGGGAATGAGCAGTTCTTC. This sequence encodes CASTQGGNEQFF.

This clone was counted only a few times. The chain is built from TRBV5-1 and TRBJ1-2, with 8 nucleotides matching TRBD1. Per germline, CDR1 SGHRS and CDR2 YFSETQ. The CDR3 spans 13 residues. Trimming at V came to 1 base and at J to 10 bases, leaving 6 bases not matched to a gene. The CDR3 nucleotides are TGCGCCAGCAGCTTGTATCAGGGGGCCGACTACACCTTC. It is translated as CASSLYQGADYTF.

There are a few counts of this clone. V gene TRBV9 combines with J gene TRBJ2-7; TRBD2 agrees at 7 bases. In germline, CDR1 is SGDLS, CDR2 YYNGEE. V dropped 4 bases and J dropped 2; count of bases not matched to a gene: 12. The CDR3 extends over 16 amino acids. The CDR3 sequence is CASSPSSGRGAYEQYF. CDR3 sequence (DNA): TGTGCCAGCAGCCCTTCTAGCGGCCGAGGAGCCTACGAGCAGTACTTC.

The chain joins TRBV5-1 to TRBJ2-3, with 8 bases fitting TRBD2. The CDR3 spans 17 residues. The V and J ends lost 0 bases and 4 bases, in that order; junction bases with no gene match: 10. Germline lookup yields CDR1 SGHRS and CDR2 YFSETQ. The CDR3 nucleotides read TGCGCCAGCAGCTTGGCCAAAGCGGGAGAATTGGCAGATACGCAGTATTTT. It translates to CASSLAKAGELADTQYF. Based on the CDR3 plus reference TRBV5-1 and TRBJ2-3, the full variable domain is KAGVTQTPRYLIKTRGQQVTLSCSPISGHRSVSWYQQTPGQGLQFLFEYFSETQRNKGNFPGRFSGRQFSNSRSEMNVSTLELGDSALYLCASSLAKAGELADTQYFGPGTRLTVL.

V usage is TRBV11-2 and J usage is TRBJ2-7; D is unresolved. V lost 0 bases to trimming and J lost 4 bases, with 7 bases between them. The CDR3 contains 13 residues. The germline V gene encodes CDR1 SGHAT and CDR2 FQNNGV. CDR3 loop: CASSLDARYEQYF. The CDR3 DNA reads TGTGCCAGCAGCTTAGACGCCAGATACGAGCAGTACTTC.

In DNA, the CDR3 is TGCGCCAGCAGCCAAGAGTCGGTC. Residues: CASSQESV. The gene calls are TRBV4-3 and TRBJ2-7, with D unresolved. Germline values: CDR1 LGHNA, CDR2 YSLEER. The CDR3 covers 8 residues.

This clone was detected only a few times. The V gene is TRBV5-6, the J gene TRBJ1-2, with 8 bases aligning to TRBD1. The V segment lost 0 bases and the J segment 8 bases; nucleotides outside the gene matches: 6. The CDR3 extends over 14 amino acids. Germline CDR1 is SGHDT and CDR2 is YYEEEE. The CDR3 loop reads CASSLGTGSKGYTF. The CDR3 coding sequence is TGTGCCAGCAGCTTGGGGACAGGGTCGAAAGGCTACACCTTC.

In this sample, this clone turned up once. The V call is TRBV7-9, the J call TRBJ2-5, with 8 nucleotides matching TRBD2. Per the germline V gene, CDR1 is SEHNR and CDR2 is FQNEAQ (reference sequence). V lost 5 bases to trimming and J lost 3 bases; unmatched junction nucleotides: 8. The CDR3 is 15 residues long. For the CDR3, the DNA is TGTGCCAGCAGCCAAGGCGGAGCGGGGGAAGAGACCCAGTACTTC. This translates into CASSQGGAGEETQYF.

With regard to this clone: At one end, the junction sequence differs from germline, possibly due to a read error. The chain uses TRBV5-4 and TRBJ1-2; 10 bases align to TRBD1. This CDR3 spans 14 amino acids. The germline gives CDR1 SGHNT, CDR2 YYREEE (reference sequence). Written as DNA, the CDR3 is TGTGCCAGCAGCGATCCCGGGACAGGGGTCCTCGGTGCCTTC. Translation: CASSDPGTGVLGAF. The full variable domain, in which reference TRBV5-4 and TRBJ1-2 provide the parts outside the CDR3, is ETGVTQSPTHLIKTRGQQVTLRCSSQSGHNTVSWYQQALGQGPQFIFQYYREEENGRGNFPPRFSGLQFPNYSSELNVNALELDDSALYLCASSDPGTGVLGAFGSGTRLTVV.

The rearrangement uses TRBV30 and TRBJ1-4; D is unclear. V gave up 0 bases and J gave up 8 bases, with 7 bases separating them. The CDR3 sequence is 12 residues long. CDR1 is GTSNPN, CDR2 SVGIG, per germline (reference sequence). The CDR3 loop reads CAWSVGEEKLFF. CDR3 nucleotides: TGTGCCTGGAGTGTTGGTGAGGAAAAACTGTTTTTT.

This chain links TRBV4-3 with TRBJ2-1; unclear D gene. The ends were cut back, 0 bases at V and 3 bases at J, with 6 bases in the middle. The CDR3 runs 14 residues. The germline V gene encodes CDR1 LGHNA and CDR2 YSLEER. This CDR3 is CASSQDTSYNEQFF. CDR3 bases: TGCGCCAGCAGCCAAGATACCAGCTACAATGAGCAGTTCTTC.

CDR3 in amino acids: CASSLTGGLWNTEAFF. The CDR3 nucleotides read TGTGCCAGCAGTTTGACAGGGGGCCTATGGAACACTGAAGCTTTCTTT. The chain recombines TRBV27 with TRBJ1-1; 10 bases align to TRBD1. Trimming cost V 3 bases and J 1 base; bases outside gene matches: 5. Germline assignment: CDR1 MNHEY and CDR2 SMNVEV (reference sequence). The CDR3 runs to 16 residues.

This chain connects TRBV19 to TRBJ2-6, with no clear D. Germline lookup yields CDR1 LNHDA and CDR2 SQIVND (reference sequence). V lost 7 bases and J 0 bases, leaving 16 bases between the germline ends. The CDR3 is made up of 17 amino acids. The CDR3 loop reads CASNQVASFSGANVLTF. The CDR3 DNA reads TGTGCCAGTAACCAAGTTGCGTCTTTCTCTGGGGCCAACGTCCTGACTTTC.

The chain uses TRBV6-6 and TRBJ1-1, with D hard to call. Germline V gives CDR1 MNHNY, CDR2 SVGAGI (reference sequence). V shed 3 bases and J shed 0 bases, with 8 bases lying between them. This CDR3 spans 14 amino acids. The DNA for the CDR3 is TGTGCCAGCAGTTATACCGGCATGAACACTGAAGCTTTCTTT. Amino acid sequence: CASSYTGMNTEAFF.

This clone was counted between two and nine times. This chain links TRBV10-1 with TRBJ2-7, with 8 bases that match TRBD1. J lost 7 bases, V lost 5 bases, and 7 bases had no gene match. Germline-derived CDR1 and CDR2 are WNHNN and SYGVQD (reference sequence). There are 13 residues in the CDR3. CDR3 nucleotides: TGCGCCAGCAGTTTGGGACAGGCGGGGGAGCAGTACTTC. Translation gives CASSLGQAGEQYF.

The chain recombines TRBV18 with TRBJ2-1, with 15 bases fitting TRBD2. Trimming cost V 0 bases and J 4 bases; bases outside gene matches: 1. The CDR3 covers 17 residues. Germline assignment: CDR1 KGHSH and CDR2 LQKENI. Here the CDR3 DNA reads TGTGCCAGCTCACCACCTGGGACTAGCGGGGGGTACAATGAGCAGTTCTTC. This codes for CASSPPGTSGGYNEQFF.

This chain uses TRBV2 with TRBJ1-2, with D tentatively TRBD1 (6 bases). CDR3 length: 16 residues. The germline gives CDR1 SNHLY, CDR2 FYNNEI. V was shortened by 7 bases and J by 2 bases, with 20 bases between the two germline ends. The CDR3 DNA is TGTGCCAGCAACGGGGACCTTGGCAGGGGCAACTATGGCTACACCTTC. It is translated as CASNGDLGRGNYGYTF. The full variable domain, its missing parts supplied by reference TRBV2 and TRBJ1-2, is EPEVTQTPSHQVTQMGQEVILRCVPISNHLYFYWYRQILGQKVEFLVSFYNNEISEKSEIFDDQFSVERPDGSNFTLKIRSTKLEDSAMYFCASNGDLGRGNYGYTFGSGTRLTVV.

The chain carries TRBV28 and TRBJ2-7, with D unresolved. V was cut by 5 bases and J by 6 bases, with 11 bases left in between. The CDR3 sequence is 12 residues long. Germline-derived CDR1 and CDR2 are MDHEN and SYDVKM. The CDR3 nucleotides are TGTGCCAGCAGTAAAGACTCTATCGAGCAGTACTTC. It is translated as CASSKDSIEQYF.

This sequence joins TRBV7-6 and TRBJ2-1; TRBD1 aligns across 10 bases. The CDR3 is 14 amino acids. In germline, CDR1 is SGHVS, CDR2 FNYEAQ. The V segment lost 3 bases and the J segment 8 bases; nucleotides outside the gene matches: 4. The CDR3 region has the DNA TGTGCCAGCAGCTTTGGGACAGGGGTCGATGAGCAGTTCTTC. Its protein is CASSFGTGVDEQFF.

This clone was recorded only once. The chain uses TRBV19 and TRBJ2-1; the D is unclear. The CDR3 loop spans 13 amino acids. In germline, CDR1 is LNHDA, CDR2 SQIVND (reference sequence). V was cut by 3 bases and J by 5 bases, with 8 bases left in between. Here the CDR3 DNA reads TGTGCCAGTAGTATTGGCAGGAACAATGAGCAGTTCTTC. This encodes CASSIGRNNEQFF.

The rearrangement uses TRBV28 and TRBJ2-1; possible D gene TRBD1, 5 bases. This CDR3 region has 11 residues. V was clipped by 9 bases and J by 9 bases, with 12 bases between them. In germline, CDR1 is MDHEN, CDR2 SYDVKM. For the CDR3, the DNA is TGTGCCAGTATACTTAGGGGTGAGCAGTTCTTC. The encoded protein is CASILRGEQFF.

The chain joins TRBV30 to TRBJ2-7; no definite D call. Germline CDR1 GTSNPN, CDR2 SVGIG (reference sequence). The CDR3 consists of 13 residues. With 0 bases removed from V and 2 bases from J, the gap between germline ends came to 8 bases. The CDR3 loop reads CAWSVGITYEQYF. CDR3 bases: TGTGCCTGGAGTGTTGGGATAACCTACGAGCAGTACTTC. Variable domain in full (rest from reference TRBV30 and TRBJ2-7): SQTIHQWPATLVQPVGSPLSLECTVEGTSNPNLYWYRQAAGRGLQLLFYSVGIGQISSEVPQNLSASRPQDRQFILSSKKLLLSDSGFYLCAWSVGITYEQYFGPGTRLTVT.

CDR3 coding DNA: TGTGCCAGCAGCTCCGGGCGGGACAGCTACGAGCAGTACTTC. Protein product: CASSSGRDSYEQYF. V is TRBV7-9 and J is TRBJ2-7, with a weak D call TRBD1 (7 bases). Germline CDR1 and CDR2: SEHNR and FQNEAQ (reference sequence). V was shortened by 4 bases and J by 3 bases, with 13 bases between the two germline ends. The CDR3 has 14 amino acids.

The chain links TRBV7-2 to TRBJ1-1, with unresolved D. The germline V and J ends were trimmed by 4 bases and 1 base, with 4 bases remaining between them. The CDR3 has 12 amino acids. Germline V gene sequence: CDR1 SGHTA, CDR2 FQGNSA. The CDR3 is CASSSPNTEAFF. Written as DNA, the CDR3 is TGTGCCAGCAGCTCCCCGAACACTGAAGCTTTCTTT.

Details on this clone: An end of the junction does not agree with germline; a read error may underlie this. The V call is TRBV7-2, the J call TRBJ2-7; 8 nucleotides line up with TRBD2. The CDR3 runs 14 residues. Germline V gene sequence: CDR1 SGHTA, CDR2 FQGNSA. CDR3 sequence reads: CASSAGLGSSEQYF. In nucleotides, the CDR3 is TGTGCCAGCAGCGCGGGACTAGGTTCCTCCGAGCAGTACTTC.

This chain connects TRBV6-4 to TRBJ1-1; D might be TRBD1 (6 bases). CDR3 size: 13 residues. V dropped 4 bases and J dropped 9 bases, with 15 bases sitting between them. The germline gives CDR1 MRHNA, CDR2 SNTAGT. The CDR3 coding sequence is TGTGCCAGCAGTGTCGATCAACAGGGAAAAGCTTTCTTT. It encodes CASSVDQQGKAFF.

In its sample, this clone was seen once. The chain combines TRBV7-2 with TRBJ1-5; no clear D gene. CDR3 length: 15 residues. V was pared by 1 base and J by 1 base, with 8 bases between. CDR1 and CDR2 (germline): SGHTA, FQGNSA. CDR3 DNA sequence: TGTGCCAGCAGCTTAGGGGGTGGGAGCAATCAGCCCCAGCATTTT. Protein sequence: CASSLGGGSNQPQHF. The whole variable domain, remainder taken from reference TRBV7-2 and TRBJ1-5, is GAGVSQSPSNKVTEKGKDVELRCDPISGHTALYWYRQSLGQGLEFLIYFQGNSAPDKSGLPSDRFSAERTGGSVSTLTIQRTQQEDSAVYLCASSLGGGSNQPQHFGDGTRLSIL.

V is TRBV4-2 and J is TRBJ2-7; TRBD1 agrees at 7 bases. Germline assignment: CDR1 LGHNA and CDR2 YNFKEQ. The V gene end was trimmed by 5 bases and the J gene end by 7 bases; junction bases not matched to a gene: 11. The CDR3 length is 14 residues. The DNA of the CDR3 is TGTGCCAGCAGCTTGGGACAGTACCTTCGTGAGCAGTACTTC. It codes for CASSLGQYLREQYF.

This chain joins TRBV15 and TRBJ2-1; 7 nucleotides agree with TRBD1. Trimming took 3 bases from V and 8 from J; bases not matched to a gene: 4. CDR3 size: 13 residues. Germline V gene data show CDR1 as LNHNV and CDR2 as YYDKDF (reference sequence). The chain's CDR3 is CATSRNRGHEQFF. In nucleotides, the CDR3 is TGTGCCACCAGCAGGAACAGGGGTCATGAGCAGTTCTTC.

This clone was seen a single time. The chain links TRBV7-2 to TRBJ1-5, with 7 bases matching TRBD1. Germline CDR1 reads SGHTA; CDR2 reads FQGNSA. The V segment lost 0 bases and the J segment 4 bases; nucleotides outside the gene matches: 3. The CDR3 sequence is 15 residues long. The CDR3 here is CASSLAGGWNQPQHF. The DNA for the CDR3 is TGTGCCAGCAGCTTAGCAGGGGGCTGGAATCAGCCCCAGCATTTT.

The V gene is TRBV10-2, the J gene TRBJ2-7; D is ambiguous. In germline, CDR1 is WSHSY, CDR2 SAAADI. The CDR3 is made up of 14 amino acids. Between the trimmed V and J ends, which lost 8 bases and 5 bases, there was a span of 19 bases. CDR3 loop: CASAPGSLWDEQYF. CDR3 DNA: TGCGCCAGCGCCCCAGGCAGCCTTTGGGACGAGCAGTACTTC.

This chain connects TRBV7-7 to TRBJ2-2, with 7 bases lining up with TRBD2. Germline trimming cut 4 bases from V and 1 base from J; bases unmatched to any gene: 6. This CDR3 has 16 amino acids. From germline, CDR1 is SSHAT and CDR2 FNYEAQ (reference sequence). The CDR3 reads CASSSFPGGNTGELFF. The CDR3 DNA reads TGTGCCAGCAGCTCTTTTCCGGGGGGGAACACCGGGGAGCTGTTTTTT.